This TCR beta chain comes out of a study of tumor and adjacent non-tumor tissue in lung cancer. Regarding the study as a whole: Top 100 clones took a larger repertoire share in normal lung. Tumor tissue had significantly higher TCR diversity than normal lung.

A modified ARM-PCR protocol with three rounds of nested PCR amplified TCRbeta. TCRdb re-called the multiplex PCR reads through MiXCR, storing one row per CDR3 protein. The sample includes tens of thousands of distinct CDR3 sequences, approximately 82% seen only once; the top ten take less than 50%. This CDR3 is 14 amino acids long. Germline CDR1 reads SGHVS; CDR2 reads FQNEAQ. This clonotype was counted a few times. What it binds is not known. At one end, the junction sequence differs from germline, possibly due to a read error. This sample's RNA came from whole unsorted tissue. The normal lung tissue was taken more than 3 cm from the tumor edge. Between August and November 2014, newly diagnosed, chemotherapy-naive lung cancer patients underwent thoracic surgery in China.

This receptor was obtained from a man aged 65-85 years with non-small cell lung cancer. Input material: distant non-tumor lung tissue. The genes are TRBV7-8 and TRBJ2-7; TRBD2 matches at 7 bases. DNA of the CDR3: TGTGCCAACAGCTTATCGGGAGGAAACTACGAGCAGTACTTC. Translated, it gives CANSLSGGNYEQYF.